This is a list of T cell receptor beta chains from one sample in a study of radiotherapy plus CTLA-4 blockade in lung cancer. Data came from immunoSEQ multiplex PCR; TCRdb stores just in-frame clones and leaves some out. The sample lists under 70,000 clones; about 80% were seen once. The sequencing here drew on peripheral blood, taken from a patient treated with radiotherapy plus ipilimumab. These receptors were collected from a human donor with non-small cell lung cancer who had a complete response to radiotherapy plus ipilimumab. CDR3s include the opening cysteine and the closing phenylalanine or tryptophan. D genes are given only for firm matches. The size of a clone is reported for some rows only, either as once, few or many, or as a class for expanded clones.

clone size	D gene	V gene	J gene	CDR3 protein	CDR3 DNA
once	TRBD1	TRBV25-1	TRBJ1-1	CASNGQGFFTEAFF	TGTGCCAGCAATGGACAGGGGTTTTTCACTGAAGCTTTCTTT
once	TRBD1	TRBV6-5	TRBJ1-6	CASRKGQQNSPLHF	TGTGCCAGCAGGAAGGGACAGCAAAATTCACCCCTCCACTTT
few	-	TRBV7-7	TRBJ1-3	CASSLSTSGNTIYF	TGTGCTAGCAGCTTGAGCACGTCGGGAAACACCATATATTTT
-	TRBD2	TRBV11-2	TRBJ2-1	CASSVTGGPHNEQFF	TGTGCCAGCAGCGTCACGGGGGGGCCGCACAATGAGCAGTTCTTC
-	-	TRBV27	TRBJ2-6	CASSLSGYYGANVLTF	TGTGCCAGCAGTTTATCGGGGTACTATGGGGCCAACGTCCTGACTTTC
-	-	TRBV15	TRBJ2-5	CATSWTVQETQYF	TGTGCCACCTCCTGGACAGTCCAAGAGACCCAGTACTTC
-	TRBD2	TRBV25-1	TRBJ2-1	CASSRTSGSTYNEQFF	TGTGCCAGCAGTCGGACTAGCGGGAGCACCTACAATGAGCAGTTCTTC
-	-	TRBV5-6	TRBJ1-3	CASSLSPGAPGNTIYF	TGTGCCAGCAGCTTGTCCCCGGGGGCGCCTGGAAACACCATATATTTT
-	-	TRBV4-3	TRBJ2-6	CASSQDARAGANVLTF	TGCGCCAGCAGCCAAGACGCGAGGGCTGGGGCCAACGTCCTGACTTTC
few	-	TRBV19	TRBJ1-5	CASSTDREKPQHF	TGTGCCAGTAGTACGGACCGTGAAAAGCCCCAGCATTTT
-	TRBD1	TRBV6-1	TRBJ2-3	CASRTGGAADTQYF	TGTGCCAGCAGGACAGGGGGCGCGGCAGATACGCAGTATTTT
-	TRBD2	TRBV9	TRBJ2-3	CASSEAGGTDTQYF	TGTGCCAGCAGCGAAGCGGGAGGCACAGATACGCAGTATTTT
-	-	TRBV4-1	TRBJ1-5	CASSPNPTGNQPQHF	TGCGCCAGCAGCCCGAACCCAACAGGCAATCAGCCCCAGCATTTT
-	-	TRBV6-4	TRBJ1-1	CASSDRYGASNTEAFF	TGTGCCAGCAGTGACAGATACGGGGCATCGAACACTGAAGCTTTCTTT
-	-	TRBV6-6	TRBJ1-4	CASSSGVLREKLFF	TGTGCCAGCAGCTCAGGGGTCCTCAGGGAAAAACTGTTTTTT
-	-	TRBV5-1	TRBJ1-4	CASSKSGDATNEKLFF	TGCGCCAGCTCCAAGTCAGGGGATGCAACTAATGAAAAACTGTTTTTT
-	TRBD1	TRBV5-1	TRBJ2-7	CASSVQDRAPYEQYF	TGCGCCAGCAGCGTTCAGGACAGGGCCCCCTACGAGCAGTACTTC
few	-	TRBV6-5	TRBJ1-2	CASSARGMDGYTF	TGTGCCAGCAGTGCACGGGGCATGGATGGCTACACCTTC
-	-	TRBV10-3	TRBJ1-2	CAISESQLRGGYTF	TGTGCCATCAGTGAATCTCAACTCCGGGGGGGCTACACCTTC
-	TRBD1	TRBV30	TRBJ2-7	CAWSPGTGVFGKTYEQYF	TGTGCCTGGAGTCCCGGGACAGGGGTTTTTGGGAAAACCTACGAGCAGTACTTC
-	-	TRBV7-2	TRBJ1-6	CASSPDSSNSPLHF	TGTGCCAGCAGTCCGGACAGCTCTAATTCACCCCTCCACTTT
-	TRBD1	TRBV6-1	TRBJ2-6	CASSEVGQGIRANVLTF	TGTGCCAGCAGTGAAGTGGGACAGGGTATCAGGGCCAACGTCCTGACTTTC
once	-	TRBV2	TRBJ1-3	CATQILTVGNTIYF	TGTGCCACCCAGATTTTGACAGTTGGAAACACCATATATTTT
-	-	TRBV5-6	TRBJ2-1	CASIRRGTADNEQFF	TGTGCCAGCATCCGGAGGGGTACGGCCGACAATGAGCAGTTCTTC
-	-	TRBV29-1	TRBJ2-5	CSVEEGLPFGGIETQYF	TGCAGCGTTGAAGAAGGGCTACCCTTTGGGGGAATAGAGACCCAGTACTTC
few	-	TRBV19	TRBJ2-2	CASSTTGLGTGELFF	TGTGCCAGTAGTACAACAGGGCTGGGGACCGGGGAGCTGTTTTTT
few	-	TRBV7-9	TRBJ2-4	CASSLGQGWAKNIQYF	TGTGCCAGCAGCTTAGGGCAGGGGTGGGCCAAAAACATTCAGTACTTC
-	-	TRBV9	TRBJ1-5	CASSVAVGVLNQPQHF	TGTGCCAGCAGCGTAGCTGTGGGGGTTCTCAATCAGCCCCAGCATTTT
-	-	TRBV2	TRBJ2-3	CASSEVLDTQYF	TGTGCCAGCAGTGAAGTCCTGGATACGCAGTATTTT
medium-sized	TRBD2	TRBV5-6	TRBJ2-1	CASSWTSGSSYNEQFF	TGTGCCAGCAGCTGGACTAGCGGGAGCTCCTACAATGAGCAGTTCTTC
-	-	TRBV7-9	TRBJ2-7	CASSPSRGASSYEQYF	TGTGCCAGCAGCCCCTCTCGGGGGGCTAGCTCCTACGAGCAGTACTTC
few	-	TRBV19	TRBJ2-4	CASSPGTWGNIQYF	TGTGCCAGTAGTCCCGGGACTTGGGGAAACATTCAGTACTTC
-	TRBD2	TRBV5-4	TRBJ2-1	CASSPGGAGVSYNEQFF	TGTGCCAGCAGCCCGGGAGGTGCGGGAGTCTCCTACAATGAGCAGTTCTTC
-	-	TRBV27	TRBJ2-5	CASSLAGARETQYF	TGTGCCAGCAGTTTAGCAGGGGCGCGAGAGACCCAGTACTTC
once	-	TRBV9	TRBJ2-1	CASSVVGNSYNEQFF	TGTGCCAGCAGCGTAGTTGGGAACTCCTACAATGAGCAGTTCTTC
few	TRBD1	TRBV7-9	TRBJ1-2	CASSGGQGYGYTF	TGTGCCAGCAGCGGGGGACAGGGCTATGGCTACACCTTC
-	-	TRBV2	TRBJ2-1	CASSDPVGLADNEQFF	TGTGCCAGCAGTGACCCCGTTGGTCTAGCAGACAATGAGCAGTTCTTC
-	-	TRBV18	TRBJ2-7	CASSPRSDYEQYF	TGTGCCAGCTCACCACGGTCGGACTACGAGCAGTACTTC
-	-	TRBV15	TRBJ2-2	CATSRTVAVSGELFF	TGTGCCACCAGCAGAACGGTTGCAGTTTCCGGGGAGCTGTTTTTT
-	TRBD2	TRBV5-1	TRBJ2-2	CASSTSGGNTGELFF	TGCGCCAGCAGTACTAGCGGGGGGAACACCGGGGAGCTGTTTTTT
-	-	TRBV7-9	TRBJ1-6	CASSAGFAYNSPLHF	TGTGCCAGCAGCGCAGGGTTTGCCTATAATTCACCCCTCCACTTT
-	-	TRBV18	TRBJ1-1	CASSPLGRRFMNTEAFF	TGTGCCAGCTCACCACTTGGTCGGCGATTCATGAACACTGAAGCTTTCTTT
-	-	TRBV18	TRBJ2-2	CASSPQNSKNTGELFF	TGTGCCAGCTCACCACAGAACAGTAAAAACACCGGGGAGCTGTTTTTT
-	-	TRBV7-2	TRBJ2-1	CASSLSRSEQFF	TGTGCCAGCAGCTTATCGAGGAGTGAGCAGTTCTTC
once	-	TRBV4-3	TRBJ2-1	CASSSVTARLSYNEQFF	TGCGCCAGCAGCTCCGTGACCGCGCGGCTCTCCTACAATGAGCAGTTCTTC
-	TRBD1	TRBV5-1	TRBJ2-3	CASSLAGRGQGDTQYF	TGCGCCAGCAGCTTGGCCGGCAGGGGGCAGGGAGATACGCAGTATTTT
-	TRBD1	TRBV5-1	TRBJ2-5	CASSLEGQLIQETQYF	TGCGCCAGCAGCTTGGAGGGACAGCTCATCCAAGAGACCCAGTACTTC
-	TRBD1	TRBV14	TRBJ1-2	CASSQDARGWGGYTF	TGTGCCAGCAGCCAAGATGCCAGGGGGTGGGGGGGCTACACCTTC
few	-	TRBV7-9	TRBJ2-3	CASSLATTASTDTQYF	TGTGCCAGCAGCTTAGCAACCACTGCTAGCACAGATACGCAGTATTTT
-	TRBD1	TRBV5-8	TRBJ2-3	CASSPGQGARTDTQYF	TGTGCCAGCAGCCCTGGACAGGGCGCTAGAACAGATACGCAGTATTTT
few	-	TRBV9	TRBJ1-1	CASSVAWNTEAFF	TGTGCCAGCAGCGTAGCCTGGAACACTGAAGCTTTCTTT
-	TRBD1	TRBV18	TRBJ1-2	CASSSNDRGGYGYTF	TGTGCCAGCTCATCTAACGACAGGGGGGGCTATGGCTACACCTTC
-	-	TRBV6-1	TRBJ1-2	CASSPGVVYGYTF	TGTGCCAGCAGTCCAGGGGTTGTCTATGGCTACACCTTC
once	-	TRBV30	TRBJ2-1	CAWQPGQGVSGGTYSYNEQFF	TGTGCCTGGCAGCCGGGACAGGGGGTTAGCGGGGGGACCTACTCCTACAATGAGCAGTTCTTC
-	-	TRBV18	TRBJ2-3	CASSPGVTSTDTQYF	TGTGCCAGCTCACCAGGTGTAACTAGCACAGATACGCAGTATTTT
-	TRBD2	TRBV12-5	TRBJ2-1	CASVSTFSGRAYNEQFF	TGTGCTAGTGTTTCTACCTTTAGCGGGAGGGCCTACAATGAGCAGTTCTTC
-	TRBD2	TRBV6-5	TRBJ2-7	CASSTGGPSEQYF	TGTGCCAGCAGCACGGGGGGGCCTTCCGAGCAGTACTTC